This is a list of T cell receptor beta chains from one sample in a study of glioma-infiltrating T cells. TCRdb called the multiplex PCR reads again in MiXCR, with one record for every CDR3 protein. The sample gives around 350,000 distinct CDR3 sequences, 41% of which show up once; about 12% is in the top ten. Material: glioma tissue, nonneoplastic brain tissue, or PBMCs (not recorded which). The receptors derive from a human donor with low-grade glioma or glioblastoma, undergoing nonglioma brain surgery, or in good health (not recorded which). The CDR3 runs from the conserved cysteine through the conserved F or W. Each record gives: CDR3 DNA, CDR3 protein, D gene, V gene, J gene, clone size. The D gene is left open where the match is weak. The listing skips clone size in some rows; elsewhere it reads once, few, many or a size class.

CDR3nt: TGTGCCAGCAGTTACGAGTTTTGGGGGGCCCAGTACTTC; CDR3aa: CASSYEFWGAQYF; d_gene: -; v_gene: TRBV6-6; j_gene: TRBJ2-5; abundance: -
CDR3nt: TGTGCCAGCACCCACCCGTTCGGGGAAGATACGCAGTATTTT; CDR3aa: CASTHPFGEDTQYF; d_gene: -; v_gene: TRBV7-9; j_gene: TRBJ2-3; abundance: -
CDR3nt: TGTGCCAGCAGTTACGGGACCTACAATGAGCAGTTCTTC; CDR3aa: CASSYGTYNEQFF; d_gene: -; v_gene: TRBV6-5; j_gene: TRBJ2-1; abundance: few
CDR3nt: TGTGCCAGCAGTTCCATCGCCGGGACGACTGGAAACACCATATATTTT; CDR3aa: CASSSIAGTTGNTIYF; d_gene: -; v_gene: TRBV12-3/TRBV12-4; j_gene: TRBJ1-3; abundance: -
CDR3nt: TGTGCCAGCAGCGAGCGTAGAATTATGAGGGGCGCCTCCTACGAGCAGTACTTC; CDR3aa: CASSERRIMRGASYEQYF; d_gene: -; v_gene: TRBV9; j_gene: TRBJ2-7; abundance: -
CDR3nt: TGTGCCAGCACCCGGTTGGGGGACATTCAGTACTTC; CDR3aa: CASTRLGDIQYF; d_gene: -; v_gene: TRBV7-2; j_gene: TRBJ2-4; abundance: few
CDR3nt: TGTGCCAGCAGCTTAGCGCTTGGGCTCCCGGAGCAGTTCTTC; CDR3aa: CASSLALGLPEQFF; d_gene: -; v_gene: TRBV7-9; j_gene: TRBJ2-1; abundance: -
CDR3nt: TGCAGTGCTCAGAAGCCTAGCGGAGACAATGAGCAGTTCTTC; CDR3aa: CSAQKPSGDNEQFF; d_gene: TRBD2; v_gene: TRBV20-1; j_gene: TRBJ2-1; abundance: many
CDR3nt: TGCGCCAGCAGCGGGGGAGCAGATAGCACAGATACGCAGTATTTT; CDR3aa: CASSGGADSTDTQYF; d_gene: TRBD2; v_gene: TRBV6-9; j_gene: TRBJ2-3; abundance: -
CDR3nt: TGTGCCAGCAGCTTAGCCCCTTACGGCGCAGATACGCAGTATTTT; CDR3aa: CASSLAPYGADTQYF; d_gene: -; v_gene: TRBV7-2; j_gene: TRBJ2-3; abundance: -
CDR3nt: TGCAGTGCCACAGACAGGGGGAGAGTCTACGAGCAGTACTTC; CDR3aa: CSATDRGRVYEQYF; d_gene: TRBD1; v_gene: TRBV20-1; j_gene: TRBJ2-7; abundance: many
CDR3nt: TGCAGTGGATCCGGGACTAGCTCCTACGAGCAGTACTTC; CDR3aa: CSGSGTSSYEQYF; d_gene: TRBD2; v_gene: TRBV20-1; j_gene: TRBJ2-7; abundance: -
CDR3nt: TGTGCCAGCAGTTTACAGGAGACTGAAAACTACAATGAGCAGTTCTTC; CDR3aa: CASSLQETENYNEQFF; d_gene: -; v_gene: TRBV6-1; j_gene: TRBJ2-1; abundance: many
CDR3nt: TGTGCCAGCAGCTCGCCAGGACAGGGAAGGGGAAACACCATATATTTT; CDR3aa: CASSSPGQGRGNTIYF; d_gene: TRBD1; v_gene: TRBV28; j_gene: TRBJ1-3; abundance: -
CDR3nt: TGTGCCAGCAGTTTCGTGGGGCAGCCCCAGCATTTT; CDR3aa: CASSFVGQPQHF; d_gene: -; v_gene: TRBV28; j_gene: TRBJ1-5; abundance: few
CDR3nt: TGTGCCAGCAGGACCATCTGGGGGACAAGGATTAACGAGCAGTACTTC; CDR3aa: CASRTIWGTRINEQYF; d_gene: -; v_gene: TRBV27; j_gene: TRBJ2-7; abundance: -
CDR3nt: TGTGCCACCAGCAGAGATTGGATCCGGGAGAACACTGGAGCTTTCTTT; CDR3aa: CATSRDWIRENTGAFF; d_gene: -; v_gene: TRBV15; j_gene: TRBJ1-1; abundance: -
CDR3nt: TGTGCCAGCAGCTATGATATGAGTGCGGGAGTAAACACCGGGGAGCTGTTTTTT; CDR3aa: CASSYDMSAGVNTGELFF; d_gene: TRBD2; v_gene: TRBV11-2; j_gene: TRBJ2-2; abundance: -
CDR3nt: TGTGTTAGCAGTTACTCCGGCGGCACCGGGGAGCTGTTTTTT; CDR3aa: CVSSYSGGTGELFF; d_gene: -; v_gene: TRBV6-2/TRBV6-3; j_gene: TRBJ2-2; abundance: once
CDR3nt: TGTGCCAGCAGTTTAGTACCGGGGACCCCGAGGGAGCAGTACTTC; CDR3aa: CASSLVPGTPREQYF; d_gene: -; v_gene: TRBV28; j_gene: TRBJ2-7; abundance: -
CDR3nt: TGCAGTGCTACCTTTGGCGGCCCGAGCACTGAAGCTTTCTTT; CDR3aa: CSATFGGPSTEAFF; d_gene: -; v_gene: TRBV20-1; j_gene: TRBJ1-1; abundance: many
CDR3nt: TGTGCCAGCAGATACCTGACATTCGCCAACACCGGGGAGCTGTTTTTT; CDR3aa: CASRYLTFANTGELFF; d_gene: -; v_gene: TRBV27; j_gene: TRBJ2-2; abundance: -
CDR3nt: TGCAGTGCTAGAGACGGGACAGGGAGGCCCTACGAGCAGTACTTC; CDR3aa: CSARDGTGRPYEQYF; d_gene: TRBD1; v_gene: TRBV20-1; j_gene: TRBJ2-7; abundance: -
CDR3nt: TGCAATGCTAGACGGGTCAGCGGGGGGTACAATGAGCAGTTCTTC; CDR3aa: CNARRVSGGYNEQFF; d_gene: TRBD2; v_gene: TRBV20-1; j_gene: TRBJ2-1; abundance: -